This T cell receptor beta chain was retrieved from a study of shared clonotypes between healthy human individuals. The length of the CDR3 is 18 residues. CDR1 is SGDLS, CDR2 YYNGEE, per germline. Trimming removed 0 bases from V and 1 base from J, with 14 bases in between. Researchers sequenced unsorted PBMC DNA using ten immunoSEQ deep assay plates. Sequenced by immunoSEQ multiplex PCR; TCRdb stores in-frame clones only, minus some. This sample has nearly 500,000 clones, with around 80% found just once. This clonotype was sampled from a woman aged 35 to 49 in good health. Some clones in this sample may be carry-over from other donors' samples. The sample comprised PBMCs. The chain links TRBV9 to TRBJ2-6, with TRBD1 as a possible D gene (6 bases). The CDR3 reads CASSVAGRGKSGANVLTF. CDR3 in DNA: TGTGCCAGCAGCGTAGCTGGCAGGGGAAAATCTGGGGCCAACGTCCTGACTTTC.